The 26 T cell receptor beta chains reported below all come from one sample, sequenced in a study of T cell responses to AZD1222 COVID-19 vaccine. The table came from immunoSEQ multiplex PCR; TCRdb's copy has only in-frame clones and leaves some out. The sample lists some 120,000 clones; more than 75% were seen once. This material consisted of peripheral blood, taken on day 0 of AZD1222 vaccination. The source is an adult in good health.

The chain couples TRBV5-1 to TRBJ1-1; unclear D gene. The CDR3 runs 15 residues. The V and J ends lost 3 bases and 1 base respectively, with 13 bases between them. In germline, CDR1 is SGHRS, CDR2 YFSETQ. Written as DNA, the CDR3 is TGCGCCAGCAGCTGGGGTCGTTCGGGGAACACTGAAGCTTTCTTT. It is translated as CASSWGRSGNTEAFF. Variable domain in full (rest from reference TRBV5-1 and TRBJ1-1): KAGVTQTPRYLIKTRGQQVTLSCSPISGHRSVSWYQQTPGQGLQFLFEYFSETQRNKGNFPGRFSGRQFSNSRSEMNVSTLELGDSALYLCASSWGRSGNTEAFFGQGTRLTVV.

The V gene is TRBV19, the J gene TRBJ2-7, with TRBD2 identical over 10 bases. CDR1 and CDR2 (germline): LNHDA, SQIVND (reference sequence). V lost 11 bases, J lost 2 bases, and 12 bases stayed unmatched. CDR3 length equals 15 residues. CDR3 bases: TGTGCCTCCCATAGCGGACTAGCGGCCGCCTACGAGCAGTACTTC. Translating it yields CASHSGLAAAYEQYF.

This chain connects TRBV5-4 to TRBJ1-1; the match to TRBD1 covers 11 bases. The length of the CDR3 is 16 residues. The germline V gene has CDR1 SGHNT and CDR2 YYREEE (reference sequence). The trim removed 0 bases at V and 5 bases at J, leaving 6 bases unmatched. The CDR3 bases are TGTGCCAGCAGCTTGGAGGACAGGGGGCGCAGGACTGAAGCTTTCTTT. As protein: CASSLEDRGRRTEAFF.

The rearrangement links TRBV4-1 to TRBJ2-7; 7 bases align to TRBD1. From germline, CDR1 is MGHRA and CDR2 YSYEKL. This CDR3 spans 14 amino acids. With 4 bases clipped from V and 6 bases from J, the junction kept 9 bases outside the gene matches. The CDR3 bases are TGCGCCAGCAGCCTGGGCAGGGGGATGGGCGAGCAGTACTTC. This gives the protein CASSLGRGMGEQYF.

The rearrangement links TRBV19 to TRBJ1-2; the match to TRBD1 covers 7 bases. Losses at the gene ends were 3 bases for V and 8 bases for J; bases not matched to a gene: 12. The CDR3 totals 15 residues. Germline CDR1 is LNHDA and CDR2 is SQIVND (reference sequence). The CDR3 loop is CASSMRGQPLRGYTF. The CDR3 region has the DNA TGTGCCAGTAGTATGAGGGGACAGCCCCTAAGAGGCTACACCTTC.

The V call is TRBV5-1, the J call TRBJ1-1; D possibly corresponds to TRBD1 (5 bases). Germline CDR1 and CDR2: SGHRS and YFSETQ. Between the trimmed V and J ends, which lost 0 bases and 3 bases, there was a span of 9 bases. The CDR3 has 14 residues. The CDR3 DNA sequence: TGCGCCAGCAGCTTGGATGGGGGGTACACTGAAGCTTTCTTT. It codes for CASSLDGGYTEAFF.

The genes are TRBV7-2 and TRBJ2-2; the D gene is possibly TRBD1 (5 bases). Trimming stripped 5 bases from V and 2 bases from J, with 15 bases between. The CDR3 has 16 residues. CDR1 is SGHTA, CDR2 FQGNSA, per germline. Here the CDR3 DNA reads TGTGCCAGCAGCCTAGGGGCCCTTGATAACACCGGGGAGCTGTTTTTT. Its protein product is CASSLGALDNTGELFF.

The V call is TRBV27, the J call TRBJ2-1; D might be TRBD1 or TRBD2, each matching 6 bases. The CDR3 runs to 16 residues. Germline lookup yields CDR1 MNHEY and CDR2 SMNVEV (reference sequence). The V end was cut by 3 bases, the J end by 8 bases, with 20 bases between. DNA of the CDR3: TGTGCCAGCAGTTTTTCCCGGGGGCGGGGTGCAGATGAGCAGTTCTTC. Translating it yields CASSFSRGRGADEQFF.

This chain connects TRBV6-2 or TRBV6-3 to TRBJ2-5; D is unclear. Germline CDR1 reads MNHEY; CDR2 reads SVGEGT. This CDR3 spans 13 amino acids. Trimming removed 5 bases from V and 1 base from J, with 8 bases in between. CDR3 region: CASSDMGQETQYF. Here the CDR3 DNA reads TGTGCCAGCAGTGACATGGGCCAAGAGACCCAGTACTTC.

The CDR3, as DNA: TGTGCCAGCAGTGACCGACTAGCGGGAGATCTGTATTTT. Translated: CASSDRLAGDLYF. The chain has TRBV6-4 and TRBJ2-3, with 12 nucleotides matching TRBD2. The CDR3 sequence is 13 residues long. Germline CDR1 reads MRHNA; CDR2 reads SNTAGT. After removal of 2 bases from V and 14 bases from J, the junction contained 5 bases not matched to a gene.

DNA for the CDR3: TGTGCCTATAGACCTGCCGGGGGCAGAGACGAGCAGTACTTC. Amino acid sequence: CAYRPAGGRDEQYF. This rearrangement joins TRBV30 to TRBJ2-7; D may correspond to TRBD1 or TRBD2 (6 bases each). The CDR3 length is 14 residues. Trimming shortened V by 7 bases and J by 5 bases, and 21 bases separated the two germline ends. CDR1 is GTSNPN and CDR2 is SVGIG in the germline V gene (reference sequence). The variable domain in full, completed from reference TRBV30 and TRBJ2-7, reads SQTIHQWPATLVQPVGSPLSLECTVEGTSNPNLYWYRQAAGRGLQLLFYSVGIGQISSEVPQNLSASRPQDRQFILSSKKLLLSDSGFYLCAYRPAGGRDEQYFGPGTRLTVT.

A single count supports this clone. The chain employs TRBV6-2 or TRBV6-3 and TRBJ2-1; TRBD2 aligns across 7 bases. J gave up 6 bases and V 7 bases, and 18 bases lay outside the gene matches. Per germline, CDR1 MNHEY and CDR2 SVGEGT. The CDR3 spans 17 residues. The CDR3 is CASTPRTGAGVSNEQFF. In DNA form, the CDR3 reads TGTGCCAGCACCCCCCGGACTGGTGCGGGAGTGAGCAATGAGCAGTTCTTC.

This clone was detected once. The J gene is TRBJ2-7, the V gene TRBV18; D uncertain. The CDR3 length is 13 residues. Trimming took 4 bases from V and 1 from J, leaving 8 bases between them. Germline-derived CDR1 and CDR2 are KGHSH and LQKENI. This CDR3 is CASSRAESYEQYF. The CDR3 nucleotides read TGTGCCAGCTCACGGGCGGAATCCTACGAGCAGTACTTC.

This clone was seen only a few times. This chain uses TRBV2 with TRBJ2-1, with 9 bases identical to TRBD2. V trimming: 10 bases; J trimming: 6 bases; junction bases outside the gene matches: 16. The V gene's germline CDR1 is SNHLY and CDR2 FYNNEI. There are 16 residues in the CDR3. The CDR3 DNA reads as TGTGCCATCCCCGCCGGACGGGCGGGGGGGGGCAATGAGCAGTTCTTC. Translated: CAIPAGRAGGGNEQFF. The full variable domain, in which reference TRBV2 and TRBJ2-1 provide the parts outside the CDR3, is EPEVTQTPSHQVTQMGQEVILRCVPISNHLYFYWYRQILGQKVEFLVSFYNNEISEKSEIFDDQFSVERPDGSNFTLKIRSTKLEDSAMYFCAIPAGRAGGGNEQFFGPGTRLTVL.

The genes are TRBV27 and TRBJ2-7, with 15 bases fitting TRBD2. This CDR3 spans 17 amino acids. Germline loops: CDR1 MNHEY, CDR2 SMNVEV (reference sequence). V lost 5 bases to trimming and J lost 1 base; unmatched junction nucleotides: 6. In DNA, the CDR3 is TGTGCCAGCAGTCCGGGACTAGCGGGAGGTAGGTCCTACGAGCAGTACTTC. This codes for CASSPGLAGGRSYEQYF.

This clone was recorded only once. The genes are TRBV4-3 and TRBJ2-3, with 13 positions matching TRBD2. J gave up 8 bases and V 4 bases, and 9 bases lay outside the gene matches. The CDR3 is made up of 16 amino acids. CDR1 and CDR2 from the germline V gene are LGHNA and YSLEER. CDR3 region: CASSLRTSGSLSTQYF. The CDR3 nucleotides read TGCGCCAGCAGCCTCCGGACTAGCGGGAGTCTCAGTACGCAGTATTTT.

V is TRBV6-5 and J is TRBJ2-5, with unresolved D. Germline lookup yields CDR1 MNHEY and CDR2 SVGAGI. V lost 2 bases to trimming and J lost 1 base, with 8 bases between them. This CDR3 contains 14 residues. The CDR3 protein is CASSYPVAQETQYF. In DNA form, the CDR3 reads TGTGCCAGCAGTTACCCAGTAGCCCAAGAGACCCAGTACTTC.

This clone has a single count. V usage is TRBV27 and J usage is TRBJ2-2; D is uncertain. Trimming took off 2 bases at V and 1 base at J, with 8 bases between the two ends. This CDR3 has 15 residues. CDR1 MNHEY and CDR2 SMNVEV come from the germline V gene (reference sequence). The CDR3: CASSLRALNTGELFF. The DNA of the CDR3 is TGTGCCAGCAGTTTAAGGGCCTTGAACACCGGGGAGCTGTTTTTT.

The V gene is TRBV20-1, the J gene TRBJ1-5, with D possibly TRBD1 on 6 matching bases. The germline V gene has CDR1 DFQATT and CDR2 SNEGSKA (reference sequence). The CDR3 extends over 13 amino acids. Trimming took 3 bases from V and 7 from J, leaving 13 bases between them. The CDR3 DNA is TGCAGTGCTAGTAGACAGGTCGGGCAGCCCCAGCATTTT. It yields the protein CSASRQVGQPQHF.

The chain links TRBV28 to TRBJ1-1, with D uncertain. CDR3 length equals 14 residues. The germline CDR1 and CDR2 sequences are MDHEN and SYDVKM. Trimming pared 4 bases from V and 12 bases from J, leaving 21 bases between. The chain's CDR3 is CASSYAPWPTWPFF. CDR3 DNA: TGTGCCAGCAGTTACGCTCCTTGGCCAACCTGGCCTTTCTTT.

V and J are TRBV10-3 and TRBJ2-1, with 9 bases identical to TRBD2. CDR3 length: 15 amino acids. CDR1 is ENHRY and CDR2 is SYGVKD in the germline V gene. V dropped 3 bases and J dropped 7; count of bases not matched to a gene: 7. Here the CDR3 reads CAISELAGGPNEQFF. The CDR3 DNA sequence: TGTGCCATCAGTGAACTGGCGGGAGGGCCAAATGAGCAGTTCTTC.

The chain uses TRBV5-1 and TRBJ2-5; weak D call: TRBD1 (6 bases). The V gene's germline CDR1 is SGHRS and CDR2 YFSETQ. V was cut by 4 bases and J by 2 bases, with 12 bases left in between. The CDR3 extends over 14 amino acids. CDR3 sequence reads: CASSLRTDQETQYF. Written as DNA, the CDR3 is TGCGCCAGCAGCCTCCGGACAGATCAAGAGACCCAGTACTTC.

The V and J genes are TRBV28 and TRBJ2-7; D is perhaps TRBD1 (6 bases). The V and J ends lost 6 bases and 3 bases respectively, with 15 bases between them. The CDR3 is 14 amino acids. Germline lookup yields CDR1 MDHEN and CDR2 SYDVKM. Here the CDR3 DNA reads TGTGCCAGCAGCTTCCGGGACACCTTCTACGAGCAGTACTTC. It encodes CASSFRDTFYEQYF. Full variable domain (rest looked up from reference TRBV28 and TRBJ2-7): DVKVTQSSRYLVKRTGEKVFLECVQDMDHENMFWYRQDPGLGLRLIYFSYDVKMKEKGDIPEGYSVSREKKERFSLILESASTNQTSMYLCASSFRDTFYEQYFGPGTRLTVT.

V usage is TRBV7-3 and J usage is TRBJ2-2; 7 positions agree with TRBD1. J was trimmed by 4 bases and V by 5 bases; bases with no gene match: 1. This CDR3 region has 13 residues. The germline V gene has CDR1 SGHTA and CDR2 FQGTGA. The CDR3 nucleotides are TGTGCCAGCAGCCGGGACAGCACCGGGGAGCTGTTTTTT. This sequence encodes CASSRDSTGELFF.

The V gene is TRBV20-1, the J gene TRBJ1-2; 7 nucleotides align to TRBD1. After removal of 3 bases from V and 5 bases from J, the junction contained 6 bases not matched to a gene. This CDR3 is 13 amino acids long. The V gene's germline CDR1 is DFQATT and CDR2 SNEGSKA (reference sequence). The CDR3 is CSASGDSEYGYTF. CDR3 bases: TGCAGTGCTAGTGGGGACAGCGAGTATGGCTACACCTTC.

Only one count was recorded for this clone. The gene calls are TRBV2 and TRBJ2-7; D not resolved. CDR1 SNHLY and CDR2 FYNNEI come from the germline V gene. The CDR3 contains 12 residues. V shed 8 bases and J shed 0 bases, with 8 bases lying between them. CDR3 residues: CASRGNSYEQYF. The DNA of the CDR3 is TGTGCCAGCCGAGGCAACTCCTACGAGCAGTACTTC.